Listed here are 30 T cell receptor beta chains from one sample, sequenced in a study of post-analysis software for immune sequencing data. Study results and caveats: When patients were compared with controls, 5 or 6 TRBV segments were more frequent, TRBV5-6, TRBV5-1 and TRBV20-1 among them.

Antigen specificity for these receptors is unknown. Unique molecular identifiers tagged the TCR beta cDNA libraries. TCRdb passed the PCR reads through MiXCR, listing each CDR3 protein once. The data hold 400,000 to 500,000 distinct CDR3 sequences, with approximately 38% observed a single time. Sequenced: blood. The receptors come from a girl aged 2-15 years with multiple sclerosis.

This clonotype appeared a few times. This chain connects TRBV20-1 to TRBJ2-1; TRBD2 matches 8 bases. Germline loops: CDR1 DFQATT, CDR2 SNEGSKA (reference sequence). V lost 3 bases to trimming and J lost 2 bases; unmatched junction nucleotides: 3. The length of the CDR3 is 14 residues. The CDR3 nucleotides read TGCAGTGCTAGTCGGGGGGGTGCCTACAATGAGCAGTTCTTC. Its translation is CSASRGGAYNEQFF.

V is TRBV14 and J is TRBJ2-1; 8 nucleotides line up with TRBD1. The CDR3 has 16 residues. Trimming at V came to 1 base and at J to 8 bases, leaving 10 bases not matched to a gene. Germline V gene data show CDR1 as SGHDN and CDR2 as FVKESK. Written as DNA, the CDR3 is TGTGCCAGCAGCCAAGTGAGGGACAGGCTTAGGGATGAGCAGTTCTTC. Translated, it gives CASSQVRDRLRDEQFF. Using reference TRBV14 and TRBJ2-1 for the parts outside the CDR3, the full variable domain is EAGVTQFPSHSVIEKGQTVTLRCDPISGHDNLYWYRRVMGKEIKFLLHFVKESKQDESGMPNNRFLAERTGGTYSTLKVQPAELEDSGVYFCASSQVRDRLRDEQFFGPGTRLTVL.

The CDR3 DNA sequence: TGTGCAAGTCGCTTAATGGAGCGCCCCGTCGGACTAGCGGGAAGGCGGAGCTCCTACAATGAGCAGTTCTTC. The encoded protein is CASRLMERPVGLAGRRSSYNEQFF. V and J are TRBV12-2 and TRBJ2-1; TRBD2, the table's D call, was not compared with the DNA. TRBV12-2 is deemed a pseudogene. The CDR3 length is 24 residues.

In its sample, this clonotype was seen a few times. The V gene is TRBV7-9, the J gene TRBJ2-7; D is unresolved. The V gene lost 4 bases and the J gene lost 2 bases, with 6 bases spanning the gap. Per germline, CDR1 SEHNR and CDR2 FQNEAQ (reference sequence). The CDR3 runs to 12 residues. CDR3 DNA: TGTGCCAGCAGCTCCGATCCCTACGAGCAGTACTTC. Protein: CASSSDPYEQYF.

This sequence joins TRBV29-1 and TRBJ2-4; maybe TRBD1 (6 bases). The DNA end is a closer match to TRBJ2-7, so the J assignment may be wrong. The germline V gene has CDR1 SQVTM and CDR2 ANQGSEA. The CDR3 has 14 residues. CDR3 amino acids: CSVETWDTTYEQYF. The CDR3 nucleotides read TGCAGCGTTGAGACATGGGACACGACCTACGAGCAGTACTTC.

The chain combines TRBV5-1 with TRBJ2-5, with a tentative D call TRBD2 (7 bases). Trimming left V 0 bases short and J 2 bases short, with 23 bases between. This CDR3 is 19 amino acids long. Germline V gene lookup returns CDR1 SGHRS and CDR2 YFSETQ. The CDR3 DNA reads TGCGCCAGCAGCTTGGCCCCTCTGGCGGGGGCCGGTATTCAAGAGACCCAGTACTTC. Protein sequence: CASSLAPLAGAGIQETQYF.

The rearrangement uses TRBV6-5 and TRBJ1-4; D is uncertain. This CDR3 contains 15 residues. The V gene lost 0 bases and the J gene lost 0 bases, with 5 bases spanning the gap. The germline V gene encodes CDR1 MNHEY and CDR2 SVGAGI. This chain's CDR3 is CASSYSRTTNEKLFF. In DNA form, the CDR3 reads TGTGCCAGCAGTTACTCGAGAACAACTAATGAAAAACTGTTTTTT.

The chain employs TRBV5-1 and TRBJ2-7; D remains unclear. Germline assignment: CDR1 SGHRS and CDR2 YFSETQ. V lost 4 bases and J lost 1, with 18 bases in between. The CDR3 is 16 amino acids. CDR3 nucleotide sequence: TGCGCCAGCAGCCCGACCCAGGACCAAAGTTCCTACGAGCAGTACTTC. It yields the protein CASSPTQDQSSYEQYF.

This clonotype was seen a single time. The chain uses TRBV27 and TRBJ1-1, with TRBD1 matching 8 bases. J was trimmed by 2 bases and V by 5 bases; bases with no gene match: 13. Germline V gene sequence: CDR1 MNHEY, CDR2 SMNVEV (reference sequence). The CDR3 covers 17 residues. CDR3 nucleotide sequence: TGTGCCAGCAGTCCGAACGGACAGGGATTCTATAACACTGAAGCTTTCTTT. As protein: CASSPNGQGFYNTEAFF.

V gene TRBV5-1 combines with J gene TRBJ2-4; TRBD1 agrees at 7 bases. The better agreement between TRBJ2-7 and the DNA end casts doubt on the J call. The CDR3 totals 15 residues. Germline V gives CDR1 SGHRS, CDR2 YFSETQ. The CDR3 sequence is CASRRSDRVLGEQYF. For the CDR3, the DNA is TGCGCCAGCAGACGAAGCGACAGGGTGCTGGGCGAGCAGTACTTC.

This chain joins TRBV7-3 and TRBJ1-2; a possible D gene is TRBD1 (5 bases). Germline CDR1 and CDR2: SGHTA and FQGTGA. Deletions cut 2 bases from V and 6 bases from J, with 13 bases between. The CDR3 runs 14 residues. CDR3 residues: CASSLLGQGDGYTF. DNA of the CDR3: TGTGCCAGCAGCTTATTGGGGCAGGGAGATGGCTACACCTTC.

A note on this clonotype: This may arise from a read error, as a much more abundant clone is one base away. The chain carries TRBV5-1 and TRBJ2-7; 7 positions match TRBD2. Germline V lookup: CDR1 SGHRS, CDR2 YFSETQ. The V gene end was trimmed by 4 bases and the J gene end by 5 bases; junction bases not matched to a gene: 6. The CDR3 sequence is 13 residues long. The CDR3 DNA is TGCGCCAGCAGCGAGGGACTACAAAACGAGCAGTACGTC. Its translation is CASSEGLQNEQYV.

The chain carries TRBV29-1 and TRBJ2-5; D gene ambiguous. CDR1 SQVTM and CDR2 ANQGSEA come from the germline V gene. V was shortened by 4 bases and J by 4 bases, with 13 bases between the two germline ends. There are 13 residues in the CDR3. The DNA for the CDR3 is TGCAGCGTTGGGTTAAGGGTCGGAGAGACCCAGTACTTC. Residues: CSVGLRVGETQYF. The whole variable domain, filled in from reference TRBV29-1 and TRBJ2-5, reads SAVISQKPSRDICQRGTSLTIQCQVDSQVTMMFWYRQQPGQSLTLIATANQGSEATYESGFVIDKFPISRPNLTFSTLTVSNMSPEDSSIYLCSVGLRVGETQYFGPGTRLLVL.

This clonotype was picked up many times. The rearrangement joins TRBV18 to TRBJ2-6, with 14 positions matching TRBD2. This CDR3 region has 18 residues. Germline V CDR1 and CDR2: KGHSH, LQKENI. The ends lost 4 bases at V and 1 base at J; junction bases unmatched: 3. The CDR3 sequence is CASSLGTSGSSGANVLTF. The CDR3 region has the DNA TGTGCCAGCTCACTTGGGACTAGCGGGAGTTCTGGGGCCAACGTCCTGACTTTC.

The chain is built from TRBV20-1 and TRBJ1-5; D is possibly TRBD1 (5 bases). The germline V gene has CDR1 DFQATT and CDR2 SNEGSKA (reference sequence). The V end lost 6 bases, the J end lost 6 bases, and 12 bases lay between the germline ends. This CDR3 comprises 12 residues. Here the CDR3 DNA reads TGCAGTGCACAGAGGGGTGCTCAGCCCCAGCATTTT. Its translation: CSAQRGAQPQHF.

The chain links TRBV11-2 to TRBJ2-1; D might be TRBD2 (6 bases). The CDR3 sequence is 15 residues long. Germline V gene data show CDR1 as SGHAT and CDR2 as FQNNGV. V was trimmed by 5 bases and J by 3 bases, leaving 14 bases between them. DNA for the CDR3: TGTGCCAGCAGCCGTAGCGGAAGTTACTACAATGAGCAGTTCTTC. Its translation is CASSRSGSYYNEQFF.

The sample holds a few counts of this clonotype. The chain recombines TRBV12-3 or TRBV12-4 with TRBJ2-7; D is ambiguous. CDR3 size: 15 residues. Deletions cut 5 bases from V and 2 bases from J, with 16 bases between. DNA of the CDR3: TGTGCCAGCAGTAAAGACTTAATGAGAGCCTACGAGCAGTACTTC. This sequence encodes CASSKDLMRAYEQYF.

About this clonotype itself: The junction departs from the called germline gene at one end, perhaps through a read error. The chain employs TRBV7-8 and TRBJ1-1; no firm D call. Germline lookup yields CDR1 SGHVS and CDR2 FQNEAQ. This CDR3 is built from 12 residues. CDR3 nucleotides: TGTGCCAGCAGCTCTCTTGCAGTAGAAGCTTTCTTC. Protein product: CASSSLAVEAFF.

In nucleotides, the CDR3 is TGTGCCAGCAGCTTGGCCAGCCAGCAAGAGACCCAGTACTTC. Protein product: CASSLASQQETQYF. The chain links TRBV5-6 to TRBJ2-5; no clear D gene. CDR1 and CDR2 (germline): SGHDT, YYEEEE. The length of the CDR3 is 14 residues. Trimming removed 0 bases from V and 2 bases from J, with 8 bases in between. The whole variable domain, remainder taken from reference TRBV5-6 and TRBJ2-5, is DAGVTQSPTHLIKTRGQQVTLRCSPKSGHDTVSWYQQALGQGPQFIFQYYEEEERQRGNFPDRFSGHQFPNYSSELNVNALLLGDSALYLCASSLASQQETQYFGPGTRLLVL.

This clonotype was counted once. The rearrangement links TRBV5-6 to TRBJ2-2; 8 positions match TRBD2. Germline trimming cut 3 bases from V and 10 bases from J; bases unmatched to any gene: 8. Germline V CDR1 and CDR2: SGHDT, YYEEEE. The CDR3 totals 14 residues. CDR3 DNA: TGTGCCAGCAGCTCGGGACTAGTTGCGGAGGAGCTGTTTTTT. Its translation: CASSSGLVAEELFF.

The chain employs TRBV7-2 and TRBJ2-1; the D gene is possibly TRBD1 (6 bases). The germline V gene encodes CDR1 SGHTA and CDR2 FQGNSA. The CDR3 covers 13 residues. V lost 3 bases and J lost 7, with 10 bases in between. The CDR3 coding sequence is TGTGCCAGCAGCTTCCACAGGGAGAATGAGCAGTTCTTC. Protein sequence: CASSFHRENEQFF. Full variable domain (rest looked up from reference TRBV7-2 and TRBJ2-1): GAGVSQSPSNKVTEKGKDVELRCDPISGHTALYWYRQSLGQGLEFLIYFQGNSAPDKSGLPSDRFSAERTGGSVSTLTIQRTQQEDSAVYLCASSFHRENEQFFGPGTRLTVL.

The gene calls are TRBV6-5 and TRBJ1-2; 7 nucleotides line up with TRBD1. J gave up 5 bases and V 2 bases, and 5 bases lay outside the gene matches. Germline CDR1 is MNHEY and CDR2 is SVGAGI. The CDR3 is 14 amino acids. The CDR3 nucleotides are TGTGCCAGCAGTTACACCGGGACAGAATATGGCTACACCTTC. It translates to CASSYTGTEYGYTF.

There are a few counts of this clonotype. This rearrangement joins TRBV20-1 to TRBJ2-7; D is possibly TRBD1 (5 bases). V was pared by 5 bases and J by 0 bases, with 14 bases between. The CDR3 consists of 14 residues. CDR1 and CDR2 (germline): DFQATT, SNEGSKA (reference sequence). CDR3: CSALTAQSSYEQYF. CDR3 bases: TGCAGTGCTCTGACAGCGCAAAGCTCCTACGAGCAGTACTTC.

This chain joins TRBV4-3 and TRBJ2-3; the match to TRBD2 covers 9 bases. Germline CDR1 is LGHNA and CDR2 is YSLEER. The CDR3 has 17 residues. The junction had 7 bases not matched to a gene; V was cut back by 1 base and J by 2 bases. CDR3 amino acids: CASSQGGGRAFTDTQYF. CDR3 DNA sequence: TGCGCCAGCAGCCAAGGGGGCGGGAGGGCCTTCACAGATACGCAGTATTTT.

This clonotype was seen more than once but under ten times. The chain employs TRBV28 and TRBJ2-3, with D uncertain. Trimming cost V 1 base and J 7 bases, with 9 bases left between them. CDR1 is MDHEN, CDR2 SYDVKM, per germline. This CDR3 is built from 13 residues. The CDR3 protein is CASSLLGGNTQYF. The CDR3 DNA reads TGTGCCAGCAGTTTATTGGGTGGGAATACGCAGTATTTT. Looking up the rest from reference TRBV28 and TRBJ2-3 gives the full variable domain: DVKVTQSSRYLVKRTGEKVFLECVQDMDHENMFWYRQDPGLGLRLIYFSYDVKMKEKGDIPEGYSVSREKKERFSLILESASTNQTSMYLCASSLLGGNTQYFGPGTRLTVL.

This rearrangement joins TRBV28 to TRBJ1-5; possible D gene TRBD1, 6 bases. This CDR3 is built from 15 residues. Trimming stripped 6 bases from V and 2 bases from J, with 14 bases between. Germline V lookup: CDR1 MDHEN, CDR2 SYDVKM. The CDR3 reads CASSSQGFGNQPQHF. The DNA of the CDR3 is TGTGCCAGCAGCTCCCAGGGGTTTGGCAATCAGCCCCAGCATTTT.

This clonotype has just a few counts. The chain joins TRBV5-1 to TRBJ1-2, with a possible D match to TRBD1 (5 bases). Germline-derived CDR1 and CDR2 are SGHRS and YFSETQ. The CDR3 totals 17 residues. V dropped 1 base and J dropped 4 bases, with 20 bases sitting between them. The CDR3 DNA reads as TGCGCCAGCAGCTTGAGCACGCTGGACACAGCCTCCTATGGCTACACCTTC. It is translated as CASSLSTLDTASYGYTF.

The genes are TRBV11-2 and TRBJ2-3; possibly TRBD1 or TRBD2 for D (5 bases each). V lost 0 bases and J lost 3, with 7 bases in between. In germline, CDR1 is SGHAT, CDR2 FQNNGV. This CDR3 comprises 14 residues. The chain's CDR3 is CASSLDEGTDTQYF. CDR3 DNA: TGTGCCAGCAGCTTAGATGAGGGGACAGATACGCAGTATTTT.

V usage is TRBV29-1 and J usage is TRBJ1-2; D is undetermined. This CDR3 is built from 9 residues. Between the trimmed V and J ends, which lost 4 bases and 10 bases, there was a span of 7 bases. Germline CDR1 reads SQVTM; CDR2 reads ANQGSEA. The chain's CDR3 is CSVGRDYTF. DNA for the CDR3: TGCAGCGTTGGAAGAGACTACACCTTC.

The rearrangement joins TRBV25-1 to TRBJ1-4, with D maybe TRBD1 (5 bases). This CDR3 region has 13 residues. The V and J ends lost 6 bases and 3 bases respectively, with 8 bases between them. Germline assignment: CDR1 MGHDK and CDR2 SYGVNS. The DNA for the CDR3 is TGTGCCAGCAGGGACAATGCTAATGAAAAACTGTTTTTT. As protein: CASRDNANEKLFF.